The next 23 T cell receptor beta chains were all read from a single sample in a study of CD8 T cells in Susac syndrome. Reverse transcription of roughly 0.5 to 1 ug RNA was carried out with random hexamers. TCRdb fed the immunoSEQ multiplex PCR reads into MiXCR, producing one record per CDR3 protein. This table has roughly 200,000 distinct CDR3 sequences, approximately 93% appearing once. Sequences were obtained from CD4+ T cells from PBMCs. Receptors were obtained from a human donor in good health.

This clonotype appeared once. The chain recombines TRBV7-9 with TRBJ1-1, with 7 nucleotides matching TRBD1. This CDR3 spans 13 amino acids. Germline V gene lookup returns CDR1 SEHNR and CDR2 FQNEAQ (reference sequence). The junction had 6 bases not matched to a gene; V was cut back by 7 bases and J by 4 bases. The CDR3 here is CASIFPGGTEAFF. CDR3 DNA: TGTGCCAGCATCTTCCCAGGGGGCACTGAAGCTTTCTTT.

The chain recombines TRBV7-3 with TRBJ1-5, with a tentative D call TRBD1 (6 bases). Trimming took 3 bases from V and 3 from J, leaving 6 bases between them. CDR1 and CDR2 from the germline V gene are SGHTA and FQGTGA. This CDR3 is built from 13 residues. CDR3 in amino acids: CASSLGANQPQHF. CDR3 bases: TGTGCCAGCAGCTTGGGGGCCAATCAGCCCCAGCATTTT.

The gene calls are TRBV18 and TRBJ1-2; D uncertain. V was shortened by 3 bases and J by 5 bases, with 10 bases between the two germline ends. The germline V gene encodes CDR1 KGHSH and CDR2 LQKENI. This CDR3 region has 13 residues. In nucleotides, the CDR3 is TGTGCCAGCTCACCGACGACGGGATATGGCTACACCTTC. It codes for CASSPTTGYGYTF. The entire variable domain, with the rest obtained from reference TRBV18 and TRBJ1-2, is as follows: NAGVMQNPRHLVRRRGQEARLRCSPMKGHSHVYWYRQLPEEGLKFMVYLQKENIIDESGMPKERFSAEFPKEGPSILRIQQVVRGDSAAYFCASSPTTGYGYTFGSGTRLTVV.

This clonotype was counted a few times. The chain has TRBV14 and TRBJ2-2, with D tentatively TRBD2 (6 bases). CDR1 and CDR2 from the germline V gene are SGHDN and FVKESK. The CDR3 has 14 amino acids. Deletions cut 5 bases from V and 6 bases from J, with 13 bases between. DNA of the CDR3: TGTGCCAGCAGCGAGCTAGCGTGGGCCGGGGAGCTGTTTTTT. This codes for CASSELAWAGELFF.

This chain's CDR3 is CASRTGGSTEAFF. The CDR3 DNA sequence: TGTGCCAGCAGGACAGGGGGCAGTACTGAAGCTTTCTTT. The gene calls are TRBV28 and TRBJ1-1, with 10 bases identical to TRBD1. The V gene's germline CDR1 is MDHEN and CDR2 SYDVKM. With 6 bases clipped from V and 5 bases from J, the junction kept 3 bases outside the gene matches. The CDR3 totals 13 residues.

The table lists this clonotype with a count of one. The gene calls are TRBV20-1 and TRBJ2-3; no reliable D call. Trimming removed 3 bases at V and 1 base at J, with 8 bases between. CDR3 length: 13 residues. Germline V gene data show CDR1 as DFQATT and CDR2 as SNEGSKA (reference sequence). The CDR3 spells CSARQLGTDTQYF. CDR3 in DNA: TGCAGTGCTAGGCAGTTAGGCACAGATACGCAGTATTTT.

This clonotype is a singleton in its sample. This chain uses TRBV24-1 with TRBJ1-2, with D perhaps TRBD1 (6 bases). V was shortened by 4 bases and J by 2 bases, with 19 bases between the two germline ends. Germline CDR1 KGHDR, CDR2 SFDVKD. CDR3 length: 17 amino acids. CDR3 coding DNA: TGTGCCACCAGTGACCCTAGCAAGGACAGAGGAAACTATGGCTACACCTTC. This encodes CATSDPSKDRGNYGYTF.

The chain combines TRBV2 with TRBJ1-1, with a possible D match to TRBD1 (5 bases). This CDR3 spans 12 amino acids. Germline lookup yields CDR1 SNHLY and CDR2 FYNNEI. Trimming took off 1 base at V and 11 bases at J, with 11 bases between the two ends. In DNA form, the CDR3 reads TGTGCCAGCAGTGAAGGGGGCGGGACGGCTTTCTTT. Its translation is CASSEGGGTAFF.

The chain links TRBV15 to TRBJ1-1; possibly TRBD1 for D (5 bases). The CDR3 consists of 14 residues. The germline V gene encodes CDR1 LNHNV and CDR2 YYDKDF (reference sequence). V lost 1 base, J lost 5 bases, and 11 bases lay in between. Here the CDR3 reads CATSRARVRTEAFF. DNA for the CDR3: TGTGCCACCAGCAGAGCCAGGGTCCGAACTGAAGCTTTCTTT. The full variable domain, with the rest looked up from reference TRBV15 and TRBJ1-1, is DAMVIQNPRYQVTQFGKPVTLSCSQTLNHNVMYWYQQKSSQAPKLLFHYYDKDFNNEADTPDNFQSRRPNTSFCFLDIRSPGLGDTAMYLCATSRARVRTEAFFGQGTRLTVV.

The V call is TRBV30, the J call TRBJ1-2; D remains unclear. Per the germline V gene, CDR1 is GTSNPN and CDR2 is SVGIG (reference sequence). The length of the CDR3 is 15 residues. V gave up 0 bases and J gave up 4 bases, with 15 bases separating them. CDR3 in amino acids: CAWSVRAAGRYGYTF. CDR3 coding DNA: TGTGCCTGGAGTGTAAGGGCTGCCGGCCGCTATGGCTACACCTTC.

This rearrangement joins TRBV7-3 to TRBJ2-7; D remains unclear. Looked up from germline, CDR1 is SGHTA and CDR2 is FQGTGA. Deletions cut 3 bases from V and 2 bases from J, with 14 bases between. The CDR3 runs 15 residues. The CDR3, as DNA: TGTGCCAGCAGCTTGCACGGATCCTTCACCTACGAGCAGTACTTC. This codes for CASSLHGSFTYEQYF.

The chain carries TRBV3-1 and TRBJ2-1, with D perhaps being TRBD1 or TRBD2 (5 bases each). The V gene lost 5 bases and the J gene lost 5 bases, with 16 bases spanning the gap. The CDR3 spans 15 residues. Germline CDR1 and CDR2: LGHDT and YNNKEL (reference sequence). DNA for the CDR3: TGTGCCAGCAGCGACACGCTTGGGACCAACAATGAGCAGTTCTTC. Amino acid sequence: CASSDTLGTNNEQFF.

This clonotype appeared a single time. CDR3 region: CATSTQGDTEAFF. DNA of the CDR3: TGTGCCACCAGCACTCAGGGAGACACTGAAGCTTTCTTT. The V call is TRBV15, the J call TRBJ1-1; D perhaps matches TRBD1 (5 bases). The germline V gene has CDR1 LNHNV and CDR2 YYDKDF (reference sequence). V was pared by 4 bases and J by 3 bases, with 9 bases between. This CDR3 has 13 residues.

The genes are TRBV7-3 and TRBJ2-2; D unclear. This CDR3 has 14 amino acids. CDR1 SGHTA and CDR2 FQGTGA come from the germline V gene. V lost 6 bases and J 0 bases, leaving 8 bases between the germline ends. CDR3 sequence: CASSSVANTGELFF. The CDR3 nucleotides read TGTGCCAGCAGTTCAGTAGCGAACACCGGGGAGCTGTTTTTT.

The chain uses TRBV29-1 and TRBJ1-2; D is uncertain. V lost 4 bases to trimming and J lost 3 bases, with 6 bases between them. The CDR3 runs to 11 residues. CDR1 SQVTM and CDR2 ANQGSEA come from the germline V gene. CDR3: CSVGGDYGYTF. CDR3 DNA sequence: TGCAGCGTTGGTGGTGACTATGGCTACACCTTC.

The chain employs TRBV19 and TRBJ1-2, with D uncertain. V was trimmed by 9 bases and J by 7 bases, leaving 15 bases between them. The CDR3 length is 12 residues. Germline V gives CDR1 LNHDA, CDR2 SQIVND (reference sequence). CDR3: CASSFIGGGYTF. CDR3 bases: TGTGCCAGCTCTTTCATTGGAGGTGGCTACACCTTC.

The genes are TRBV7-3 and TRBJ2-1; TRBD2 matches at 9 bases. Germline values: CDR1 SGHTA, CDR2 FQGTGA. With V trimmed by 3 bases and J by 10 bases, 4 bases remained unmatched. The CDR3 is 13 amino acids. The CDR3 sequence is CASSLGLAWEQFF. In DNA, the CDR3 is TGTGCCAGCAGCTTGGGACTAGCCTGGGAGCAGTTCTTC.

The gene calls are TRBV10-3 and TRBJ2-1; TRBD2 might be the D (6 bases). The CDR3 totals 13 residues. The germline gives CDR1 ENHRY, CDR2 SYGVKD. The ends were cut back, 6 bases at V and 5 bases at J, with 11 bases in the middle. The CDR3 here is CAISRGIHNEQFF. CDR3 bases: TGTGCCATCAGCCGGGGGATCCACAATGAGCAGTTCTTC.

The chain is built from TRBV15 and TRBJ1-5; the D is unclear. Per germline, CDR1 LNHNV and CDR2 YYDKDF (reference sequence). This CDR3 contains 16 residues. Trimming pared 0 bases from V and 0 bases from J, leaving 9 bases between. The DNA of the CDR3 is TGTGCCACCAGCAGAGATAACCCGTATAGCAATCAGCCCCAGCATTTT. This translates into CATSRDNPYSNQPQHF.

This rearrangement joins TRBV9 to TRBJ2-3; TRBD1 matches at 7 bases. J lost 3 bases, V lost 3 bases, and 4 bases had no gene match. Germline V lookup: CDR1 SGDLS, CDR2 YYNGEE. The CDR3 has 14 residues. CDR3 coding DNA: TGTGCCAGCAGCGAGGAACAGGGGACAGATACGCAGTATTTT. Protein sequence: CASSEEQGTDTQYF.

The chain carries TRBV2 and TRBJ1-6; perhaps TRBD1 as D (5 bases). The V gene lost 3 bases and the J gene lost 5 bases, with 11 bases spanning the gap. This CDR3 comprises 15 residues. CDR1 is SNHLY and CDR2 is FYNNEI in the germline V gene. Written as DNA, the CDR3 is TGTGCCAGCAGTGAGTCCCCAGGGCATAATTCACCCCTCCACTTT. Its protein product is CASSESPGHNSPLHF.

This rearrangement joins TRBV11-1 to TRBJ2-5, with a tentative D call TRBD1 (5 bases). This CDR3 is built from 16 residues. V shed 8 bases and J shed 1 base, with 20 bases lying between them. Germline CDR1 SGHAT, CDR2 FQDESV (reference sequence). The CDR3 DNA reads TGTGCCAGCTCGACAAGACAGCGCTCCTCCCAAGAGACCCAGTACTTC. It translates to CASSTRQRSSQETQYF.

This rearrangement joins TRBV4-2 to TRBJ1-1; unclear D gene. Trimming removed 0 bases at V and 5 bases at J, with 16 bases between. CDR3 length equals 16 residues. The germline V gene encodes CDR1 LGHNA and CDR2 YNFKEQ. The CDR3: CASSQDLGQVLTEAFF. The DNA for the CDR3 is TGTGCCAGCAGCCAAGATTTGGGTCAGGTCTTGACTGAAGCTTTCTTT.